The clone carrying this T cell receptor beta chain is medium-sized (0.01 to 0.1%) within its sample. Additional DNA sequences in this sample encode the identical CDR3. These data originate in a study of blood T cell repertoires in COVID-19. Overall study context: The samples span acute and convalescent COVID-19 from the United States, Italy and Spain. The analysed material was cDNA or gDNA that came from T cells, B-cell-depleted T cells, or PBMCs.

Only in-frame clones appear in the TCRdb table, and some are missing; sequencing was by immunoSEQ multiplex PCR. Among some 160,000 clones listed, about four fifths were seen once. Germline loops: CDR1 MNHEY, CDR2 SVGAGI. Trimming cost V 3 bases and J 5 bases, with 10 bases left between them. This CDR3 has 13 amino acids. This clonotype was obtained from a woman aged 80 or older with acute or convalescent COVID-19. The genes are TRBV6-5 and TRBJ1-1, with D maybe TRBD1 (5 bases). Sequenced input: peripheral blood. CDR3 sequence reads: CASSYSGWTEAFF. The CDR3 region has the DNA TGTGCCAGCAGTTATTCAGGGTGGACTGAAGCTTTCTTT.